The 22 T cell receptor beta chains below come from one sample, sequenced in a study of cytomegalovirus exposure and HLA in healthy donors. With 60 Vbeta and 13 Jbeta primers, the PCR was carried out. Sequencing used immunoSEQ multiplex PCR; TCRdb keeps in-frame clones, though not all of them. The repertoire includes approximately 200,000 clones, about three quarters of them detected once, and 15% to 18% sits in the top ten. The specimen was PBMCs. The receptors derive from a man aged 35-49 years in good health and CMV-seronegative.

This clone was counted a few times. The chain recombines TRBV27 with TRBJ2-1; no reliable D call. V was pared by 2 bases and J by 5 bases, with 13 bases between. This CDR3 is built from 15 residues. Germline V lookup: CDR1 MNHEY, CDR2 SMNVEV (reference sequence). The CDR3 loop reads CASSLGAVSNNEQFF. In DNA form, the CDR3 reads TGTGCCAGCAGTTTAGGCGCGGTGTCTAACAATGAGCAGTTCTTC.

V gene TRBV28 combines with J gene TRBJ2-7; TRBD2 matches 11 bases. CDR3 size: 15 residues. CDR1 and CDR2 from the germline V gene are MDHEN and SYDVKM. J lost 3 bases, V lost 6 bases, and 7 bases had no gene match. CDR3 DNA sequence: TGTGCCAGCAGAACTAGCGGGAGTATGGGCTACGAGCAGTACTTC. The encoded protein is CASRTSGSMGYEQYF.

This clone was counted between two and nine times. The chain joins TRBV18 to TRBJ2-2; D might be TRBD2 (6 bases). The CDR3 spans 13 residues. V was trimmed by 3 bases and J by 9 bases, leaving 11 bases between them. Germline CDR1 and CDR2: KGHSH and LQKENI. CDR3 in DNA: TGTGCCAGCTCACCGGGGGGACCGAGGGAGCTGTTTTTT. Translation gives CASSPGGPRELFF.

This clone was observed a single time. The CDR3 reads CASSSLGLTGAFF. The CDR3 DNA reads TGTGCCAGCAGCAGTTTAGGATTAACGGGGGCTTTCTTT. V and J are TRBV11-2 and TRBJ1-1; D gene uncertain. Germline assignment: CDR1 SGHAT and CDR2 FQNNGV. Deletions cut 5 bases from V and 11 bases from J, with 18 bases between. The CDR3 has 13 residues.

The gene calls are TRBV4-1 and TRBJ2-7; D call uncertain. CDR1 MGHRA and CDR2 YSYEKL come from the germline V gene. CDR3 size: 14 residues. V was cut by 0 bases and J by 0 bases, with 6 bases left in between. The CDR3, as DNA: TGCGCCAGCAGCCAAGACCGTATCTCCTACGAGCAGTACTTC. It is translated as CASSQDRISYEQYF.

This clone occurred once. V is TRBV27 and J is TRBJ1-5; 11 nucleotides match TRBD1. V was clipped by 7 bases and J by 6 bases; unmatched bases: 11. The CDR3 extends over 16 amino acids. From germline, CDR1 is MNHEY and CDR2 SMNVEV (reference sequence). The CDR3 region is CASIVDGQGAGQPQHF. CDR3 coding DNA: TGTGCCAGCATCGTTGACGGACAGGGGGCAGGTCAGCCCCAGCATTTT.

The V call is TRBV11-2, the J call TRBJ2-2; 14 nucleotides agree with TRBD2. Per the germline V gene, CDR1 is SGHAT and CDR2 is FQNNGV. V lost 5 bases to trimming and J lost 5 bases; unmatched junction nucleotides: 4. This CDR3 is 16 amino acids long. As DNA, the CDR3 is TGTGCCAGCAGCAGACTAGCGGGAGGGCGAACCGGGGAGCTGTTTTTT. Its translation is CASSRLAGGRTGELFF.

This clone was observed a few times. The chain is built from TRBV4-2 and TRBJ2-5, with D possibly matching TRBD2 (5 bases). The CDR3 is 14 residues long. Looked up from germline, CDR1 is LGHNA and CDR2 is YNFKEQ. V shed 1 base and J shed 4 bases, with 10 bases lying between them. CDR3 DNA: TGTGCCAGCAGCCAAGCCGGGAAGGGAGAGACCCAGTACTTC. It encodes CASSQAGKGETQYF.

In this sample, this clone turned up a few times. This chain connects TRBV4-1 to TRBJ1-1; the D is unclear. Trimming took off 4 bases at V and 6 bases at J, with 21 bases between the two ends. The CDR3 extends over 16 amino acids. Per the germline V gene, CDR1 is MGHRA and CDR2 is YSYEKL. CDR3 amino acids: CASSPRTKTGHPEAFF. The DNA for the CDR3 is TGCGCCAGCAGCCCTCGTACGAAGACTGGTCATCCTGAAGCTTTCTTT.

The V and J genes are TRBV10-3 and TRBJ2-5, with 8 nucleotides matching TRBD1. Trimming removed 10 bases from V and 5 bases from J; junction bases left unmatched: 9. Germline assignment: CDR1 ENHRY and CDR2 SYGVKD. The CDR3 totals 13 residues. The CDR3, as DNA: TGTGCCACAAAGGACAGGGTAGACGAGACCCAGTACTTC. It encodes CATKDRVDETQYF.

This clone came up once. The chain uses TRBV7-6 and TRBJ2-1, with TRBD2 matching 7 bases. In germline, CDR1 is SGHVS, CDR2 FNYEAQ. The CDR3 runs 14 residues. The V segment lost 0 bases and the J segment 8 bases; nucleotides outside the gene matches: 4. The CDR3 sequence: CASSLAWTSYEQFF. The CDR3 DNA reads as TGTGCCAGCAGCTTAGCGTGGACTAGTTATGAGCAGTTCTTC.

The genes are TRBV25-1 and TRBJ1-2, with a weak D call TRBD1 (5 bases). The CDR3 is made up of 13 amino acids. Per germline, CDR1 MGHDK and CDR2 SYGVNS. V was shortened by 3 bases and J by 5 bases, with 10 bases between the two germline ends. The CDR3, as DNA: TGTGCCAGCAGTGACGGAGGGGAGTATGGCTACACCTTC. Its protein product is CASSDGGEYGYTF.

J is TRBJ1-1 and V is TRBV10-1, with TRBD1 as a possible D gene (5 bases). Trimming shortened V by 6 bases and J by 6 bases, and 23 bases separated the two germline ends. Germline CDR1 is WNHNN and CDR2 is SYGVQD (reference sequence). The CDR3 totals 16 residues. The CDR3 sequence: CASSDTGDLPSAEAFF. In nucleotides, the CDR3 is TGCGCCAGCAGCGATACAGGCGACTTGCCGAGCGCTGAAGCTTTCTTT.

This clone was recorded once. The V and J genes are TRBV6-5 and TRBJ2-3; maybe TRBD1 (5 bases). This CDR3 spans 13 amino acids. Germline assignment: CDR1 MNHEY and CDR2 SVGAGI. Deletions cut 5 bases from V and 0 bases from J, with 6 bases between. The CDR3 nucleotides are TGTGCCAGCAGTGACAGAAGCACAGATACGCAGTATTTT. Protein sequence: CASSDRSTDTQYF.

The rearrangement links TRBV6-5 to TRBJ2-1; tentative D call: TRBD2 (6 bases). This CDR3 spans 15 amino acids. Germline lookup yields CDR1 MNHEY and CDR2 SVGAGI. Trimming removed 5 bases from V and 5 bases from J, with 16 bases in between. The CDR3 DNA reads as TGTGCCAGCAGTCCCCCCCTCGGGAGCCACAATGAGCAGTTCTTC. Translation gives CASSPPLGSHNEQFF.

V gene TRBV9 combines with J gene TRBJ2-1, with a tentative D call TRBD1 (6 bases). CDR1 and CDR2 (germline): SGDLS, YYNGEE. V was trimmed by 0 bases and J by 2 bases, leaving 12 bases between them. This CDR3 is 16 amino acids long. CDR3 nucleotides: TGTGCCAGCAGCGTAGAGGGGACACAGACCTACAATGAGCAGTTCTTC. As protein: CASSVEGTQTYNEQFF. Full variable domain (outside the CDR3, taken from reference TRBV9 and TRBJ2-1): DSGVTQTPKHLITATGQRVTLRCSPRSGDLSVYWYQQSLDQGLQFLIQYYNGEERAKGNILERFSAQQFPDLHSELNLSSLELGDSALYFCASSVEGTQTYNEQFFGPGTRLTVL.

The chain links TRBV25-1 to TRBJ2-2; 12 bases align to TRBD2. Unmatched junction bases numbered 4, after V lost 2 bases and J lost 6 bases. This CDR3 is built from 16 residues. In germline, CDR1 is MGHDK, CDR2 SYGVNS. DNA for the CDR3: TGTGCCAGCAGTGAAAACCTAGCGGGAGGGTCCGGGGAGCTGTTTTTT. This gives the protein CASSENLAGGSGELFF.

The chain employs TRBV7-2 and TRBJ1-4; 7 nucleotides line up with TRBD1. Germline lookup yields CDR1 SGHTA and CDR2 FQGNSA. Trimming removed 1 base from V and 8 bases from J; junction bases left unmatched: 10. This CDR3 has 16 residues. CDR3 nucleotide sequence: TGTGCCAGCAGCTTAGGGGACAGAGATTGGGGGGAAAAACTGTTTTTT. Protein product: CASSLGDRDWGEKLFF.

This clone has a single count. The chain uses TRBV27 and TRBJ1-1; perhaps TRBD1 as D (5 bases). Per germline, CDR1 MNHEY and CDR2 SMNVEV (reference sequence). The CDR3 contains 15 residues. Trimming took off 2 bases at V and 1 base at J, with 11 bases between the two ends. The chain's CDR3 is CASSLPPDRNTEAFF. CDR3 in DNA: TGTGCCAGCAGTTTACCCCCCGACAGGAACACTGAAGCTTTCTTT.

This chain connects TRBV25-1 to TRBJ2-1; 8 positions match TRBD2. J was trimmed by 5 bases and V by 4 bases; bases with no gene match: 10. Germline CDR1 MGHDK, CDR2 SYGVNS. This CDR3 comprises 16 residues. CDR3 region: CASSVTAGGINNEQFF. DNA for the CDR3: TGTGCCAGCAGTGTTACGGCGGGAGGTATTAACAATGAGCAGTTCTTC.

The CDR3 nucleotides are TGTGCCAGCAGCGTGGGCGCAGGGGTTGACGGTGGCTACACCTTC. This codes for CASSVGAGVDGGYTF. The rearrangement links TRBV5-4 to TRBJ1-2, with D tentatively TRBD1 (6 bases). V dropped 4 bases and J dropped 7 bases, with 20 bases sitting between them. Germline CDR1 and CDR2: SGHNT and YYREEE (reference sequence). The CDR3 length is 15 residues.

This chain links TRBV9 with TRBJ2-1, with D possibly matching TRBD2 (5 bases). The CDR3 loop spans 15 amino acids. Trimming pared 0 bases from V and 8 bases from J, leaving 15 bases between. The germline gives CDR1 SGDLS, CDR2 YYNGEE. For the CDR3, the DNA is TGTGCCAGCAGCGTAGGCAGCGGAGTAGCCGATGAGCAGTTCTTC. Its translation: CASSVGSGVADEQFF.